One sample yielded the 10 T cell receptor beta chains listed below, sequenced in a study of T cells after yellow fever vaccination. TCRdb reprocessed the 5' RACE reads with MiXCR, giving one entry per CDR3 protein. The sample contains some 240,000 distinct CDR3 sequences, approximately 3.6% of which appear only once. The starting material was PBMCs, obtained 15 days after the yellow fever booster vaccination. Receptors originate from a man in his late teens or twenties who received the YFV17D yellow fever vaccine.

This clonotype was observed at least ten times. V usage is TRBV12-3 or TRBV12-4 and J usage is TRBJ2-3; D not certain. Trimming removed 2 bases from V and 6 bases from J, with 12 bases in between. The length of the CDR3 is 14 residues. The CDR3 coding sequence is TGTGCCAGCAGTTTAATCACAGTAATGGATACGCAGTATTTT. This codes for CASSLITVMDTQYF.

This clonotype was seen many times. The chain recombines TRBV11-2 with TRBJ1-1; D gene ambiguous. With 6 bases removed from V and 3 bases from J, the gap between germline ends came to 11 bases. The CDR3 consists of 13 residues. Germline V gene lookup returns CDR1 SGHAT and CDR2 FQNNGV. CDR3 in amino acids: CASRRYVDTEAFF. Here the CDR3 DNA reads TGTGCCAGCAGACGCTACGTCGACACTGAAGCTTTCTTT.

V gene TRBV5-6 combines with J gene TRBJ1-1; the D gene is possibly TRBD1 (5 bases). The CDR3 is made up of 17 amino acids. Between the trimmed V and J ends, which lost 4 bases and 3 bases, there was a span of 22 bases. Germline V CDR1 and CDR2: SGHDT, YYEEEE. The CDR3 loop is CASSLEGYGRAYTEAFF. As DNA, the CDR3 is TGTGCCAGCAGCCTGGAGGGGTATGGCAGGGCGTACACTGAAGCTTTCTTT.

Ten or more counts support this clonotype. The rearrangement joins TRBV7-2 to TRBJ1-2, with 10 bases aligning to TRBD1. The germline gives CDR1 SGHTA, CDR2 FQGNSA. The CDR3 covers 15 residues. Trimming at V came to 3 bases and at J to 5 bases, leaving 6 bases not matched to a gene. The CDR3 coding sequence is TGTGCCAGCAGCTTCGACAGGGGGCGCCCATATGGCTACACCTTC. Protein: CASSFDRGRPYGYTF.

In its sample, this clonotype was seen many times. This sequence joins TRBV5-1 and TRBJ1-3; no clear D gene. The CDR3 is made up of 13 amino acids. Germline V CDR1 and CDR2: SGHRS, YFSETQ. Trimming took off 2 bases at V and 8 bases at J, with 11 bases between the two ends. The CDR3 DNA reads as TGCGCCAGCAGCTTAGGGTCTGCGGACACCATATATTTT. Translation: CASSLGSADTIYF.

At least ten counts were recorded for this clonotype. This chain uses TRBV12-3 or TRBV12-4 with TRBJ2-2; D is perhaps TRBD2 (5 bases). The CDR3 spans 14 residues. V was clipped by 2 bases and J by 6 bases, with 10 bases between them. The CDR3 protein is CASSLRASSGELFF. For the CDR3, the DNA is TGTGCCAGCAGTTTAAGGGCTAGCTCCGGGGAGCTGTTTTTT.

This clonotype was counted at least ten times. This chain joins TRBV5-1 and TRBJ2-4; D unresolved. Germline V gene sequence: CDR1 SGHRS, CDR2 YFSETQ. This CDR3 comprises 15 residues. Trimming left V 1 base short and J 7 bases short, with 15 bases between. This chain's CDR3 is CASSLRQFDRNIQYF. CDR3 nucleotides: TGCGCCAGCAGCTTGCGTCAGTTCGATCGGAACATTCAGTACTTC.

The chain uses TRBV18 and TRBJ2-1, with TRBD1 identical over 10 bases. The CDR3 is 15 residues long. Germline V gene lookup returns CDR1 KGHSH and CDR2 LQKENI. J lost 4 bases, V lost 6 bases, and 6 bases had no gene match. The CDR3 coding sequence is TGTGCCAGCTCCCGTGGACAGGGGGGATACAATGAGCAGTTCTTC. Residues: CASSRGQGGYNEQFF.

This clonotype was observed at least ten times. The gene calls are TRBV7-9 and TRBJ2-7, with D tentatively TRBD1 (5 bases). CDR3 length: 16 amino acids. The germline V gene encodes CDR1 SEHNR and CDR2 FQNEAQ (reference sequence). Trimming took off 3 bases at V and 2 bases at J, with 17 bases between the two ends. The CDR3 sequence: CASSLGINRRAYEQYF. In nucleotides, the CDR3 is TGTGCCAGCAGCTTGGGGATAAACAGGAGAGCCTACGAGCAGTACTTC.

This clonotype has a count of ten or more. The chain joins TRBV18 to TRBJ2-4; 8 nucleotides align to TRBD1. The CDR3 extends over 15 amino acids. J lost 8 bases, V lost 4 bases, and 10 bases had no gene match. Germline V gives CDR1 KGHSH, CDR2 LQKENI. DNA of the CDR3: TGTGCCAGCTCACTGACACAGGGGGACCTGGACATTCAGTACTTC. The encoded protein is CASSLTQGDLDIQYF. The full variable domain, rest sourced from reference TRBV18 and TRBJ2-4, is NAGVMQNPRHLVRRRGQEARLRCSPMKGHSHVYWYRQLPEEGLKFMVYLQKENIIDESGMPKERFSAEFPKEGPSILRIQQVVRGDSAAYFCASSLTQGDLDIQYFGAGTRLSVL.